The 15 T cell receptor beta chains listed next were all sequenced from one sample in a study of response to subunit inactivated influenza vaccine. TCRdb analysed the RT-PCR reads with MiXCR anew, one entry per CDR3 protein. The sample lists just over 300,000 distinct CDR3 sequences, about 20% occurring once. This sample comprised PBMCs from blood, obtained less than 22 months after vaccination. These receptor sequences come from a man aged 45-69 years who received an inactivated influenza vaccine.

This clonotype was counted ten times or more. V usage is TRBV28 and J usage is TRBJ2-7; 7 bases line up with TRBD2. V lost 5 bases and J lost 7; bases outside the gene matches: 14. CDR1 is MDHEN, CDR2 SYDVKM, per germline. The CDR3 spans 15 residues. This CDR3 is CASSHHLDGGYEQYF. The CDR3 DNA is TGTGCCAGCAGTCACCATCTCGACGGGGGGTATGAGCAGTACTTC.

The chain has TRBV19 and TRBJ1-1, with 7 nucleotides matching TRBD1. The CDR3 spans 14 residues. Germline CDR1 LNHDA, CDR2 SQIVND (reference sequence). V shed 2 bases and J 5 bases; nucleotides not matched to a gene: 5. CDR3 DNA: TGTGCCAGTAGTATAACAGGGGTAAGGACTGAAGCTTTCTTT. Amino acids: CASSITGVRTEAFF.

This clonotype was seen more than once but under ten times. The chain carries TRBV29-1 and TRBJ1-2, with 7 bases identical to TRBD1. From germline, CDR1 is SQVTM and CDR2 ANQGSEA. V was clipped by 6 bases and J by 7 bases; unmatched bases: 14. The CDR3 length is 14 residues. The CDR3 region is CSVGQGDPPPGYTF. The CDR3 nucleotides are TGCAGCGTGGGCCAGGGGGACCCTCCTCCTGGCTACACCTTC.

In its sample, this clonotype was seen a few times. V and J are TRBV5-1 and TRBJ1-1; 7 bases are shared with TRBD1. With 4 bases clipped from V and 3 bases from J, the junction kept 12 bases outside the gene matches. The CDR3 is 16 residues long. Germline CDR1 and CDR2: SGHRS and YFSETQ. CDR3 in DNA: TGCGCCAGCAGCCTGGAAGGAAACAGGGGTCACACTGAAGCTTTCTTT. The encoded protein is CASSLEGNRGHTEAFF.

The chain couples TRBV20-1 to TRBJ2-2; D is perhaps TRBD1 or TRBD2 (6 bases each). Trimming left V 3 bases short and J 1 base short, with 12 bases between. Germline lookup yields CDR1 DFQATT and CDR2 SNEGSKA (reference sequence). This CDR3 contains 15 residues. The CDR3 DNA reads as TGCAGTGCTAGTGCGGGGACAAGGAACACCGGGGAGCTGTTTTTT. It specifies CSASAGTRNTGELFF.

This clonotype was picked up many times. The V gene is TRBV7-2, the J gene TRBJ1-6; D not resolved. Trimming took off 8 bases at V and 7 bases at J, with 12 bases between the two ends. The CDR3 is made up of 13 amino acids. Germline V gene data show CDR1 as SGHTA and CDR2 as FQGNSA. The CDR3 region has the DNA TGTGCCAGCCGGAGGACGAGCAATTCACCCCTCCACTTT. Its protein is CASRRTSNSPLHF.

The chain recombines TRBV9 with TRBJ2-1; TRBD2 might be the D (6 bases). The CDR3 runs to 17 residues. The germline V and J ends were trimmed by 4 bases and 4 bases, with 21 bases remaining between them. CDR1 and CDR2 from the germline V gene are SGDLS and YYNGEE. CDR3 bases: TGTGCCAGCAGCCCGACCGGGACTCCCTCCTTATACAATGAGCAGTTCTTC. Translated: CASSPTGTPSLYNEQFF.

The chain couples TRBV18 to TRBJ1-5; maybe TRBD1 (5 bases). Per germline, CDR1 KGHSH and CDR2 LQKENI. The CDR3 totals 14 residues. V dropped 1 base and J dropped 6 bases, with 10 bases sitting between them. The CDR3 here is CASSPLQGPQPQHF. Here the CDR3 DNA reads TGTGCCAGCTCACCACTCCAGGGTCCTCAGCCCCAGCATTTT.

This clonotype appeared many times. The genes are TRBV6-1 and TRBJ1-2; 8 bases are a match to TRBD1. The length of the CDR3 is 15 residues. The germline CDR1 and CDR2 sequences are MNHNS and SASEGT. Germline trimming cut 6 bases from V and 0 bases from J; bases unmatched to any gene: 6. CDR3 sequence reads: CASRSRQGSNYGYTF. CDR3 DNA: TGTGCCAGCAGGTCCAGACAGGGGTCTAACTATGGCTACACCTTC.

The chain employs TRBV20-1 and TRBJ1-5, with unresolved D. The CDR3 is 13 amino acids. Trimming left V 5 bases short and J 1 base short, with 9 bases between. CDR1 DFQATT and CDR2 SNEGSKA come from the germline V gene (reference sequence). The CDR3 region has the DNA TGCAGTGCTGCCCCGGGAAGCAATCAGCCCCAGCATTTT. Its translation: CSAAPGSNQPQHF.

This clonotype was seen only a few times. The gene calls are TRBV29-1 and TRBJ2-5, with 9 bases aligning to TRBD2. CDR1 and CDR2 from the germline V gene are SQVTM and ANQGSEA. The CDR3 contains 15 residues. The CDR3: CSYRTTGTSFETQYF. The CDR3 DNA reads TGCAGTTATCGTACTACCGGGACTAGCTTTGAGACCCAGTACTTC.

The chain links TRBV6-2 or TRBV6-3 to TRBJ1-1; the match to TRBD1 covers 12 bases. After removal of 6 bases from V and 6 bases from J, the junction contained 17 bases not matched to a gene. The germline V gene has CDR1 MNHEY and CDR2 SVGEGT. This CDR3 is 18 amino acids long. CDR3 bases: TGTGCCAGCAGGGCGGGACAGGGGGCGATGAGAATGTCATCTGAAGCTTTCTTT. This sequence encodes CASRAGQGAMRMSSEAFF.

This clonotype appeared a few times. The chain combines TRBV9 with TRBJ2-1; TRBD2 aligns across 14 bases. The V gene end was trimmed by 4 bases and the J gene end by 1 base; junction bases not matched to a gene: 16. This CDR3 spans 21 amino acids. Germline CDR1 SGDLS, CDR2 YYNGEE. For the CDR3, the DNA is TGTGCCAGCAGCCTCCACACATCCGGGACTAGCGGGAGTGGGTCCTACAATGAGCAGTTCTTC. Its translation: CASSLHTSGTSGSGSYNEQFF.

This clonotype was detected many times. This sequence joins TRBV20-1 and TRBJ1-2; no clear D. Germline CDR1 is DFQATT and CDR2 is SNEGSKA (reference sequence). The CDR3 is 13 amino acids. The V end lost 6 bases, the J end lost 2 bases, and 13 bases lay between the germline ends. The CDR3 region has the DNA TGCAGTGCAACAAGGGAAGGGAACTATGGCTACACCTTC. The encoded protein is CSATREGNYGYTF.

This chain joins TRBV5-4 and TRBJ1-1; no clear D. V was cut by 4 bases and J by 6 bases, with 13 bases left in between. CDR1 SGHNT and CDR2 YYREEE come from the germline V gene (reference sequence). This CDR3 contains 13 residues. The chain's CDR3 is CASSLPLLAEAFF. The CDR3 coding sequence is TGTGCCAGCAGCCTCCCCCTCCTCGCTGAAGCTTTCTTT. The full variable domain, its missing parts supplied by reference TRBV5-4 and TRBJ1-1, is ETGVTQSPTHLIKTRGQQVTLRCSSQSGHNTVSWYQQALGQGPQFIFQYYREEENGRGNFPPRFSGLQFPNYSSELNVNALELDDSALYLCASSLPLLAEAFFGQGTRLTVV.